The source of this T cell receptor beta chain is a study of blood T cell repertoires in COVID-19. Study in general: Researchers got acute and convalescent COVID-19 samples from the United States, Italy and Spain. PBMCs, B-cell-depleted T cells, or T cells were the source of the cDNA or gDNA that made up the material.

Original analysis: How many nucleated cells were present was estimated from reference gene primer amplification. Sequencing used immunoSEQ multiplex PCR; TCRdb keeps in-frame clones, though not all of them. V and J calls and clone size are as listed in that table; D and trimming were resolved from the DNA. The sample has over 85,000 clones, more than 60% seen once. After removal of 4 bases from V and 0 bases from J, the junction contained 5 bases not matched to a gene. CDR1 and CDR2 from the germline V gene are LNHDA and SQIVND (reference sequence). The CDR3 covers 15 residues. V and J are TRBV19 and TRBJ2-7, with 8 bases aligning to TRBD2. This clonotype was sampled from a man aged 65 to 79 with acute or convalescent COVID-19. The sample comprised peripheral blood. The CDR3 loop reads CASSTGLAPSYEQYF. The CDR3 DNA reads TGTGCCAGTAGTACCGGACTAGCACCCTCCTACGAGCAGTACTTC. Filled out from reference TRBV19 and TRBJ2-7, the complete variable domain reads DGGITQSPKYLFRKEGQNVTLSCEQNLNHDAMYWYRQDPGQGLRLIYYSQIVNDFQKGDIAEGYSVSREKKESFPLTVTSAQKNPTAFYLCASSTGLAPSYEQYFGPGTRLTVT.